This TCR beta chain derives from a study of technical replicates of blood from several donors. TCRdb keeps only in-frame clones here, not all; method: immunoSEQ multiplex PCR. Of over 80,000 clones in the sample, 90% to 97% were seen once. The CDR3 is 14 residues long. Per germline, CDR1 MNHNY and CDR2 SVGAGI (reference sequence). Trimming removed 7 bases from V and 2 bases from J, with 15 bases in between. The chain couples TRBV6-6 to TRBJ2-7; D perhaps matches TRBD1 (6 bases). The sequenced material came from T cells isolated from PBMCs. The receptor's source is a human donor in good health. In DNA, the CDR3 is TGTGCCAGCACCCACCCGGGACACGCCTACGAGCAGTACTTC. Translated, it gives CASTHPGHAYEQYF.